These 18 T cell receptor beta chains share one sample of origin, sequenced in a study of beta chain features in type 1 diabetes. Expressed TCRB transcripts were sequenced, since all the RNA that had been isolated was reverse transcribed. The data were produced by immunoSEQ multiplex PCR, yet TCRdb's version contains in-frame clones alone and is incomplete. The repertoire holds just over 600,000 clones, less than 20% seen once, with approximately 0.099% in the top ten. The material sequenced was naive CD4+ T cells from blood. All receptors come from a man in his late teens or twenties in good health.

The chain links TRBV19 to TRBJ2-4; tentatively, D is TRBD1 (6 bases). The germline CDR1 and CDR2 sequences are LNHDA and SQIVND (reference sequence). Between the trimmed V and J ends, which lost 7 bases and 5 bases, there was a span of 15 bases. This CDR3 contains 14 residues. CDR3 DNA sequence: TGTGCCAGTAAATTCACAGGGAGAGAAAACATTCAGTACTTC. It translates to CASKFTGRENIQYF. The complete variable domain, with remaining parts taken from reference TRBV19 and TRBJ2-4, reads DGGITQSPKYLFRKEGQNVTLSCEQNLNHDAMYWYRQDPGQGLRLIYYSQIVNDFQKGDIAEGYSVSREKKESFPLTVTSAQKNPTAFYLCASKFTGRENIQYFGAGTRLSVL.

The CDR3, as DNA: TGTGCCAGCAGCTTATCCCTCTACGAGCAGTACTTC. It translates to CASSLSLYEQYF. V is TRBV7-2 and J is TRBJ2-7; unclear D gene. V was pared by 2 bases and J by 3 bases, with 5 bases between. Germline V gene lookup returns CDR1 SGHTA and CDR2 FQGNSA. The CDR3 totals 12 residues.

Only a few counts were recorded for this clone. This sequence joins TRBV7-9 and TRBJ2-7; D remains ambiguous. This CDR3 is built from 15 residues. The germline CDR1 and CDR2 sequences are SEHNR and FQNEAQ (reference sequence). V was pared by 5 bases and J by 5 bases, with 19 bases between. CDR3 DNA sequence: TGTGCCAGCAGCCGGGCTTCGGGTTCCTCTGACGAGCAGTACTTC. Translating gives CASSRASGSSDEQYF.

The rearrangement uses TRBV4-2 and TRBJ2-1; D is possibly TRBD1 or TRBD2 (5 bases each). Germline V lookup: CDR1 LGHNA, CDR2 YNFKEQ. Trimming cost V 1 base and J 8 bases, with 12 bases left between them. The CDR3 runs 14 residues. Here the CDR3 reads CASSQGDAVDEQFF. The DNA of the CDR3 is TGTGCCAGCAGCCAAGGGGACGCAGTGGATGAGCAGTTCTTC.

V is TRBV27 and J is TRBJ1-5; a possible D gene is TRBD1 (6 bases). The CDR3 consists of 13 residues. Germline values: CDR1 MNHEY, CDR2 SMNVEV (reference sequence). Trimming pared 3 bases from V and 9 bases from J, leaving 12 bases between. CDR3 bases: TGTGCCAGCAGTTTTGACGTCAGGGGGCCCCAGCATTTT. Residues: CASSFDVRGPQHF.

This clone appeared a few times. CDR3 nucleotides: TGTGCCATCAGTGATAGGGTGGTGAACACTGAAGCTTTCTTT. Translating it yields CAISDRVVNTEAFF. The chain uses TRBV10-3 and TRBJ1-1, with D uncertain. Trimming pared 3 bases from V and 0 bases from J, leaving 8 bases between. Germline V CDR1 and CDR2: ENHRY, SYGVKD. The CDR3 runs 14 residues.

This chain connects TRBV27 to TRBJ2-3, with no clear D. CDR1 is MNHEY and CDR2 is SMNVEV in the germline V gene (reference sequence). This CDR3 has 13 amino acids. Between the trimmed V and J ends, which lost 6 bases and 2 bases, there was a span of 9 bases. The CDR3 reads CASRPSFTDTQYF. The CDR3 DNA is TGTGCCAGCAGACCATCCTTCACAGATACGCAGTATTTT.

A few counts support this clone. The rearrangement uses TRBV19 and TRBJ2-7; tentative D call: TRBD1 (5 bases). This CDR3 region has 14 residues. V dropped 7 bases and J dropped 4 bases, with 17 bases sitting between them. The V gene's germline CDR1 is LNHDA and CDR2 SQIVND (reference sequence). CDR3: CASTEVDTTYEQYF. The CDR3 DNA reads as TGTGCCAGTACAGAGGTGGACACCACATACGAGCAGTACTTC. Supplemented by reference TRBV19 and TRBJ2-7, the full variable domain reads DGGITQSPKYLFRKEGQNVTLSCEQNLNHDAMYWYRQDPGQGLRLIYYSQIVNDFQKGDIAEGYSVSREKKESFPLTVTSAQKNPTAFYLCASTEVDTTYEQYFGPGTRLTVT.

The chain combines TRBV6-5 with TRBJ1-4; D ambiguous. The CDR3 contains 15 residues. The germline V gene has CDR1 MNHEY and CDR2 SVGAGI. Trimming pared 0 bases from V and 8 bases from J, leaving 13 bases between. The CDR3 reads CASSYSRNAEEKLFF. CDR3 in DNA: TGTGCCAGCAGTTACTCGAGGAACGCGGAGGAAAAACTGTTTTTT.

Only one count was recorded for this clone. The CDR3 reads CASIGEERWYTDTQYF. Written as DNA, the CDR3 is TGTGCCAGCATAGGAGAGGAGCGGTGGTACACAGATACGCAGTATTTT. The rearrangement links TRBV2 to TRBJ2-3, with D possibly TRBD2 on 5 matching bases. Germline CDR1 is SNHLY and CDR2 is FYNNEI. The CDR3 runs 16 residues. The ends were cut back, 7 bases at V and 2 bases at J, with 19 bases in the middle.

The V call is TRBV7-2, the J call TRBJ2-2, with 8 bases identical to TRBD1. The trim removed 4 bases at V and 1 base at J, leaving 2 bases unmatched. Germline V gene lookup returns CDR1 SGHTA and CDR2 FQGNSA. This CDR3 region has 15 residues. CDR3 amino acids: CASSWGTGNTGELFF. CDR3 nucleotides: TGTGCCAGCAGCTGGGGGACAGGGAACACCGGGGAGCTGTTTTTT.

In its sample, this clone was seen a few times. This rearrangement joins TRBV18 to TRBJ2-7; 8 bases align to TRBD1. This CDR3 spans 15 amino acids. The ends lost 6 bases at V and 1 base at J; junction bases unmatched: 8. Germline lookup yields CDR1 KGHSH and CDR2 LQKENI. The CDR3 reads CASSQPTGESYEQYF. The CDR3 DNA follows: TGTGCCAGCTCGCAGCCGACAGGGGAATCCTACGAGCAGTACTTC.

The table lists this clone with a few counts. V gene TRBV4-1 combines with J gene TRBJ1-2, with D perhaps matching TRBD1 (5 bases). This CDR3 is 17 amino acids long. The germline gives CDR1 MGHRA, CDR2 YSYEKL. The V gene lost 2 bases and the J gene lost 0 bases, with 16 bases spanning the gap. The CDR3: CASSQRVQQGPNYGYTF. DNA for the CDR3: TGCGCCAGCAGCCAAAGGGTACAGCAGGGACCTAACTATGGCTACACCTTC.

Points on this clone: Other nucleotide sequences in the sample specify the same CDR3. The chain recombines TRBV7-9 with TRBJ1-1; TRBD1 aligns across 7 bases. The V gene's germline CDR1 is SEHNR and CDR2 FQNEAQ (reference sequence). This CDR3 comprises 13 residues. V shed 1 base, J shed 6 bases, and the junction held 2 bases outside the gene matches. DNA of the CDR3: TGTGCCAGCAGCTTAGGTCAGGGGGCTGAAGCTTTCTTT. Its protein product is CASSLGQGAEAFF.

The chain employs TRBV6-5 and TRBJ1-1; possibly TRBD1 for D (5 bases). The length of the CDR3 is 14 residues. The germline V gene has CDR1 MNHEY and CDR2 SVGAGI. Trimming removed 2 bases at V and 1 base at J, with 8 bases between. The DNA for the CDR3 is TGTGCCAGCAGTTACCGACAGCCGAACACTGAAGCTTTCTTT. As protein: CASSYRQPNTEAFF.

In its sample, this clone was seen a few times. The CDR3 here is CSVRKGLAGGGGSYEQYF. The CDR3 DNA reads as TGCAGCGTCAGAAAGGGACTAGCGGGAGGCGGAGGCTCCTACGAGCAGTACTTC. The chain links TRBV29-1 to TRBJ2-7; the match to TRBD2 covers 15 bases. Per the germline V gene, CDR1 is SQVTM and CDR2 is ANQGSEA. CDR3 length equals 18 residues. The ends lost 6 bases at V and 0 bases at J; junction bases unmatched: 12.

This clone was counted only a few times. The rearrangement uses TRBV30 and TRBJ1-5, with D uncertain. The V and J ends lost 0 bases and 1 base respectively, with 1 base between them. The germline V gene has CDR1 GTSNPN and CDR2 SVGIG (reference sequence). There are 12 residues in the CDR3. The CDR3 is CAWSVSNQPQHF. In nucleotides, the CDR3 is TGTGCCTGGAGTGTGAGCAATCAGCCCCAGCATTTT.

This clone was seen only a few times. The chain carries TRBV6-5 and TRBJ1-4, with 9 positions matching TRBD1. CDR1 and CDR2 (germline): MNHEY, SVGAGI. With V trimmed by 0 bases and J by 5 bases, 1 base remained unmatched. The CDR3 spans 15 residues. The CDR3 region has the DNA TGTGCCAGCAGTTACTCAGGGACAGGGAATGAAAAACTGTTTTTT. Protein product: CASSYSGTGNEKLFF.